This T cell receptor (beta chain) emerged from a study of regulatory T cells in long-lasting Graves disease. Specified time point: newly diagnosed GD, antithyroid drugs for less than 3 months. Extracted RNA from PBMCs served as the source of the TCR library. Remarks on this clonotype: A clone one base away is much larger, so this may be a read error.

Assembly of TCR beta libraries relied on iRepertoire HTBI primers together with Arm-PCR of CDR3 regions. TCRdb ran MiXCR on the multiplex PCR reads and lists one entry per CDR3 protein. The sample gives fewer than 450,000 distinct CDR3 sequences, approximately 16% of which show up once; about 8.3% is in the top ten. CDR1 and CDR2 from the germline V gene are MNHNS and SASEGT. The CDR3 totals 11 residues. These same records also appear under a second study, on T cells in Graves' hyperthyroidism and ophthalmopathy. That work states: Clinicians diagnosed patients from clinical symptoms, serum thyroxine and TRAb, thyroid ultrasound and orbital computed tomography. First-round RT-PCR targeting the TCR CDR3 was performed with the HTBI primer set. A model of 13 V-J features distinguished ophthalmopathy from stable hyperthyroidism.

The source was peripheral blood mononuclear cells (PBMCs), collected at new diagnosis, from a patient treated with antithyroid drugs. This TCR was sampled from a woman between 40 and 55 years old with Graves disease. The chain joins TRBV6-1 to TRBJ2-1; D is ambiguous. The J call may be in error: the DNA end matches TRBJ2-5 better. Here the CDR3 reads CTSSDWETQYF. The DNA for the CDR3 is TGTACCAGCAGTGACTGGGAGACCCAGTACTTC.